This T cell receptor beta chain stems from a study of spatial heterogeneity in lung cancer. There are many counts of this clonotype. Its antigen is still unknown. This beta chain is a stray sequence in a library constructed for alpha chains; its clone size is not meaningful. The time point: sample taken at primary tumor resection. In the library, each TCR cDNA molecule bore its own unique molecular identifier. In TCRdb, the 5' RACE reads were re-called with MiXCR into one record per CDR3 protein. The data contain under 20,000 distinct CDR3 sequences, approximately 5.8% of them seen just once; the ten biggest clones take up around a tenth. Study observations and caveats: Tracking of tumor mutation counts was seen in expanded intratumoral alpha and beta TCR counts. Alpha and beta chain coverage of tumor T cells was estimated at about 7.5% and 12%, respectively.

The ends lost 8 bases at V and 4 bases at J; junction bases unmatched: 6. This CDR3 contains 15 residues. Germline-derived CDR1 and CDR2 are MNHEY and SMNVEV (reference sequence). Material: lung tumor tissue, obtained at surgery. The receptor was isolated from a female donor with early-stage non-small cell lung cancer. The rearrangement joins TRBV27 to TRBJ2-7; 15 nucleotides agree with TRBD2. The CDR3 DNA sequence: TGTGCCAGCCTCGGACTAGCGGGAGGGAGGTACGAGCAGTACTTC. Translating gives CASLGLAGGRYEQYF.